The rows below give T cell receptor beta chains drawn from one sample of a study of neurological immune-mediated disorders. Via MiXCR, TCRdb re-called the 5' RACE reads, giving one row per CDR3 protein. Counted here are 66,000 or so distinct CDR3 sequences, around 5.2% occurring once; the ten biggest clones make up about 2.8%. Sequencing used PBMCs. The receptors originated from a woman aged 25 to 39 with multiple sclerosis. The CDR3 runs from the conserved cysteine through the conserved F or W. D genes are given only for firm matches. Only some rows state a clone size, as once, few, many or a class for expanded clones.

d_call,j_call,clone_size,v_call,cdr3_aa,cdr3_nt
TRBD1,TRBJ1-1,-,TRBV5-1,CASSSGQGENLNTEAFF,TGCGCCAGCAGCTCCGGACAGGGGGAGAACTTGAACACTGAAGCTTTCTTT
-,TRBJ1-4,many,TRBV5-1,CASSLTGRFSEKLFF,TGCGCCAGCAGCTTGACAGGGCGATTCAGTGAAAAACTGTTTTTT
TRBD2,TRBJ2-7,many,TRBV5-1,CASRRLADSYEQYF,TGCGCCAGCAGACGACTAGCGGATTCCTACGAGCAGTACTTC
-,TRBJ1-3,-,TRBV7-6,CASRGSDGAGNTIYF,TGTGCCAGCAGGGGCTCGGACGGAGCTGGAAACACCATATATTTT
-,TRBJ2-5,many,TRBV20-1,CSASGGPQETQYF,TGCAGTGCTTCCGGGGGGCCTCAAGAGACCCAGTACTTC
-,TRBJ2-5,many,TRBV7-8,CASSFGGETQYF,TGTGCCAGCAGCTTCGGCGGAGAGACCCAGTACTTC
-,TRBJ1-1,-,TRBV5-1,CASSLGPVANTEAFF,TGCGCCAGCAGCTTGGGGCCGGTAGCGAACACTGAAGCTTTCTTT
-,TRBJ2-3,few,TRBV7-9,CASIREVSTDTQYF,TGTGCCAGCATACGCGAAGTGAGCACAGATACGCAGTATTTT
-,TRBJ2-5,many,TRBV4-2,CASSREFGLQETQYF,TGTGCCAGCAGCCGAGAATTTGGTCTCCAAGAGACCCAGTACTTC
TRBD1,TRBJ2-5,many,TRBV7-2,CASRSQGLVETQYF,TGTGCCAGCAGGTCACAGGGGTTGGTAGAGACCCAGTACTTC
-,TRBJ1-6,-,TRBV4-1,CASSQESSYNSPLHF,TGCGCCAGCAGCCAAGAGAGCTCCTATAATTCACCCCTCCACTTT
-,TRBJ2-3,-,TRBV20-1,CSATEGLREINTDTQYF,TGCAGTGCTACTGAGGGACTCCGGGAGATAAACACAGATACGCAGTATTTT
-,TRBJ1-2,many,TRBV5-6,CASNEGRGDGYTF,TGTGCCAGCAACGAGGGGCGGGGGGATGGCTACACCTTC
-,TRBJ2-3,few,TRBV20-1,CSARDEGQITDTQYF,TGCAGTGCTAGAGATGAGGGGCAGATCACAGATACGCAGTATTTT
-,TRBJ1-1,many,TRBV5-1,CASSRVLNTEAFF,TGCGCCAGCAGCAGAGTTTTGAACACTGAAGCTTTCTTT
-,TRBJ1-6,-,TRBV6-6,CASSYSRTEYNSPLHF,TGTGCCAGCAGTTACTCGCGGACAGAATATAATTCACCCCTCCACTTT
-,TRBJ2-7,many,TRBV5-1,CASSFESSYEQYF,TGCGCCAGCAGCTTCGAAAGCTCCTACGAGCAGTACTTC
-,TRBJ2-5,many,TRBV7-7,CASSLASSTGTQYF,TGTGCTAGCAGCTTAGCAAGCTCTACAGGGACCCAGTACTTC
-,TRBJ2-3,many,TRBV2,CASRESPQHMGQYF,TGTGCCAGCAGGGAGAGTCCTCAGCATATGGGGCAGTATTTT
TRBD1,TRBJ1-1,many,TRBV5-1,CASAGQGNTEAFF,TGCGCCAGCGCCGGACAGGGGAACACTGAAGCTTTCTTT
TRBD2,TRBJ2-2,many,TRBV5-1,CASSLLSGYTNTGELFF,TGCGCCAGCAGCTTACTTAGCGGGTATACGAACACCGGGGAGCTGTTTTTT
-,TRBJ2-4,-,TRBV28,CASSWQGRNIQYF,TGTGCCAGCAGTTGGCAGGGCCGAAACATTCAGTACTTC
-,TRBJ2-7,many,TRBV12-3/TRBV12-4,CASSGRVKQYF,TGTGCCAGCAGTGGCCGGGTCAAGCAGTACTTC
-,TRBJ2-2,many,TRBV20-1,CSAWTSGGPTPGSCFF,-
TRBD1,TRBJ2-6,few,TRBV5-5,CATGTGRGTGANVLTF,TGTGCCACCGGGACAGGGAGGGGGACTGGGGCCAACGTCCTGACTTTC
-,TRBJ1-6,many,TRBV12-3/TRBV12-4,CASSPTLDSPLHF,TGTGCCAGCAGCCCGACTCTTGATTCACCCCTCCACTTT
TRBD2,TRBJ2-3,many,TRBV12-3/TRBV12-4,CASSRGGRTDTQYF,TGTGCCAGCAGTCGGGGGGGACGCACAGATACGCAGTATTTT
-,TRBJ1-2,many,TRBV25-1,CASTDNYGYTF,TGTGCCAGCACCGATAACTATGGCTACACCTTC